This T cell receptor (beta chain) is drawn from a study of blood T cell repertoires in COVID-19. Per the germline V gene, CDR1 is SNHLY and CDR2 is FYNNEI. The ends were cut back, 4 bases at V and 7 bases at J, with 8 bases in the middle. This CDR3 region has 12 residues. Generated by immunoSEQ multiplex PCR, the TCRdb table keeps only in-frame clones and is missing some. There are approximately 300,000 clones in the sample; 70% to 90% occur only once, and about 4.1% lies in the top ten. V is TRBV2 and J is TRBJ1-3; D is uncertain. The clonotype originates from a man aged 30-40 years who had recovered from COVID-19. The sequenced sample consisted of PBMCs or T cells enriched from blood (not recorded which). CDR3 region: CASSGSSNTIYF. The CDR3 region has the DNA TGTGCCAGCAGTGGGTCTAGCAACACCATATATTTT.